This is a list of T cell receptor beta chains from one sample in a study of early T cells in non-severe SARS-CoV-2 infection. TCRdb passed the 5' RACE reads through MiXCR, listing each CDR3 protein once. The table includes roughly 75,000 distinct CDR3 sequences, 9% to 10% detected once. Specimen: whole blood. Receptor source: an adult who was a healthcare worker with PCR-confirmed SARS-CoV-2 infection or an uninfected control (not recorded which). Both conserved end residues are part of each CDR3. Fields, in order: V gene, D gene, clone size, J gene, CDR3 DNA, CDR3 protein. D genes are given only for firm matches. A row's size may be missing; if present it is once, few, many or a size class.

v_gene: TRBV3-1
d_gene: NA
abundance: many
j_gene: TRBJ2-3
CDR3nt: TGTGCCAGCAGCCAATCTGCGGTCCGTACGCAGTATTTT
CDR3aa: CASSQSAVRTQYF

v_gene: TRBV7-3
d_gene: NA
abundance: many
j_gene: TRBJ2-2
CDR3nt: TGTGCCAGCAGCCCTCCGGGCAGGAGAGGGGACGGGGAGCTGTTTTTT
CDR3aa: CASSPPGRRGDGELFF

v_gene: TRBV27
d_gene: NA
abundance: many
j_gene: TRBJ1-6
CDR3nt: TGTGCCAGCAGTCCCCAGCGGGGGTTACGCTATAATTCACCCCTCCACTTT
CDR3aa: CASSPQRGLRYNSPLHF

v_gene: TRBV18
d_gene: NA
abundance: NA
j_gene: TRBJ2-3
CDR3nt: TGTGCCAGCTCACCAGCGAACAATGTGGATACGCAGTATTTT
CDR3aa: CASSPANNVDTQYF

v_gene: TRBV6-4
d_gene: NA
abundance: NA
j_gene: TRBJ2-1
CDR3nt: TGTGCCAGCAGTGACCTGGACAGTAATGAGCAGTTCTTC
CDR3aa: CASSDLDSNEQFF

v_gene: TRBV5-1
d_gene: NA
abundance: NA
j_gene: TRBJ2-7
CDR3nt: TGCGCCAGCAGCTTGCAAAAGGGCTACGAGCAGTACTTC
CDR3aa: CASSLQKGYEQYF

v_gene: TRBV28
d_gene: NA
abundance: many
j_gene: TRBJ1-5
CDR3nt: TGTGCCAGCAGTTTTAAGGCCACAGCCCAGCATTTT
CDR3aa: CASSFKATAQHF

v_gene: TRBV9
d_gene: TRBD2
abundance: NA
j_gene: TRBJ2-2
CDR3nt: TGTGCCAGCAGCGTCCTTTCGGGACTAGCTTACACCGGGGAGCTGTTTTTT
CDR3aa: CASSVLSGLAYTGELFF

v_gene: TRBV7-3
d_gene: NA
abundance: many
j_gene: TRBJ2-5
CDR3nt: TGTGCCAGCAGCTTAAATGGGGAAAGAAGGGAGACCCAGTACTTC
CDR3aa: CASSLNGERRETQYF

v_gene: TRBV9
d_gene: NA
abundance: few
j_gene: TRBJ2-3
CDR3nt: TGTGCCAGCAGCGTAAGTGCTAGCACAGATACGCAGTATTTT
CDR3aa: CASSVSASTDTQYF

v_gene: TRBV19
d_gene: NA
abundance: many
j_gene: TRBJ1-2
CDR3nt: TGTGCCAGTAGTATTTCGGGGCTGGTGAATGGCTACACCTTC
CDR3aa: CASSISGLVNGYTF

v_gene: TRBV4-2
d_gene: NA
abundance: NA
j_gene: TRBJ2-2
CDR3nt: TGTGCCAGCAGCCAAGAGACGGGACTGAACACCGGGGAGCAGTTTTTT
CDR3aa: CASSQETGLNTGEQFF

v_gene: TRBV2
d_gene: NA
abundance: few
j_gene: TRBJ2-1
CDR3nt: TGTGCCAGCAGTGAAGTTTTGAGGGGTGAGCAGTTCTTC
CDR3aa: CASSEVLRGEQFF

v_gene: TRBV27
d_gene: TRBD1
abundance: NA
j_gene: TRBJ2-5
CDR3nt: TGTGCCAGCAGTTCGATCGTCCCGGGACAGGGCCGAAGGACCCAGTACTTC
CDR3aa: CASSSIVPGQGRRTQYF

v_gene: TRBV6-2/TRBV6-3
d_gene: TRBD2
abundance: many
j_gene: TRBJ2-7
CDR3nt: TGTGCCAGCAGTTACTCCATGGGACTAGCGGAGACCTACGAGCAGTACTTC
CDR3aa: CASSYSMGLAETYEQYF

v_gene: TRBV30
d_gene: TRBD1
abundance: few
j_gene: TRBJ1-3
CDR3nt: TGTGCCTGGGAAAGGGGGCATCGAAACACCATATATTTT
CDR3aa: CAWERGHRNTIYF

v_gene: TRBV11-3
d_gene: NA
abundance: NA
j_gene: TRBJ2-7
CDR3nt: TGTGCCAGCAGCCATAGTTCTTCGCACGAGCAGTACTTC
CDR3aa: CASSHSSSHEQYF

v_gene: TRBV5-6
d_gene: TRBD1
abundance: many
j_gene: TRBJ2-5
CDR3nt: TGTGCCAGCAGCCCGACAGGGATGGAGACCCAGTACTTC
CDR3aa: CASSPTGMETQYF

v_gene: TRBV28
d_gene: NA
abundance: NA
j_gene: TRBJ1-5
CDR3nt: TGTGCCACCCACCCGGGGGTGAGCAATCAGCCCCAGCATTTT
CDR3aa: CATHPGVSNQPQHF

v_gene: TRBV29-1
d_gene: TRBD2
abundance: few
j_gene: TRBJ2-1
CDR3nt: TGCAGCGTGGAGGGGACTAGCGGGAGTCAGGGAGACAATGAGCAGTTCTTC
CDR3aa: CSVEGTSGSQGDNEQFF

v_gene: TRBV11-2
d_gene: TRBD2
abundance: few
j_gene: TRBJ2-3
CDR3nt: TGTGCCAGCAGAGAGACTAGCGGGATAACAACAGATACGCAGTATTTT
CDR3aa: CASRETSGITTDTQYF

v_gene: TRBV6-4
d_gene: NA
abundance: NA
j_gene: TRBJ1-1
CDR3nt: TGTGCCAGCAGTTTCGATAACATTGAAGCTTTCTTT
CDR3aa: CASSFDNIEAFF

v_gene: TRBV10-2
d_gene: NA
abundance: many
j_gene: TRBJ2-2
CDR3nt: TGCGCCAGCAGTTCAGGGGTGAACACCGGGGAGCTGTTTTTT
CDR3aa: CASSSGVNTGELFF

v_gene: TRBV9
d_gene: NA
abundance: few
j_gene: TRBJ1-2
CDR3nt: TGTGCCAGCAGCGCTGGGAGACAGCTCTATGGCTACACCTTC
CDR3aa: CASSAGRQLYGYTF

v_gene: TRBV6-5
d_gene: TRBD1
abundance: many
j_gene: TRBJ2-5
CDR3nt: TGTGCCAGCAGCCCGAGCCAGGGGGTATCAGAGACCCAGTACTTC
CDR3aa: CASSPSQGVSETQYF

v_gene: TRBV11-2
d_gene: NA
abundance: many
j_gene: TRBJ2-1
CDR3nt: TGTGCCAGCAGCTTAGCAACACAAGCGGCGGCCCTTTACAATGAGCAGTTCTTC
CDR3aa: CASSLATQAAALYNEQFF

v_gene: TRBV3-1
d_gene: NA
abundance: NA
j_gene: TRBJ1-2
CDR3nt: TGTGCCAGCAGCCCCGCGTCGATAGGTACCTATGGCTACACCTTC
CDR3aa: CASSPASIGTYGYTF

v_gene: TRBV5-1
d_gene: NA
abundance: NA
j_gene: TRBJ1-2
CDR3nt: TGCGCCAGCAGCTTTGACAGAGCTAACTATGGCTACACCTTC
CDR3aa: CASSFDRANYGYTF

v_gene: TRBV7-2
d_gene: NA
abundance: many
j_gene: TRBJ2-1
CDR3nt: TGTGCCAGCAGCTTAGTTCGAAATGAGCAGTTCTTC
CDR3aa: CASSLVRNEQFF

v_gene: TRBV28
d_gene: NA
abundance: many
j_gene: TRBJ2-1
CDR3nt: TGTGCCAGCAGTTTATCGGCCCAGCGGTCCTACAATGAGCAGTTCTTC
CDR3aa: CASSLSAQRSYNEQFF

v_gene: TRBV20-1
d_gene: NA
abundance: few
j_gene: TRBJ2-5
CDR3nt: TGCAGTGCAGAAGTGTCCGGAGGGGACGAGACCCAGTACTTC
CDR3aa: CSAEVSGGDETQYF

v_gene: TRBV5-1
d_gene: NA
abundance: many
j_gene: TRBJ2-3
CDR3nt: TGCGCCAGCAGACTCGAGGGGGTAGGCACAGATACGCAGTATTTT
CDR3aa: CASRLEGVGTDTQYF

v_gene: TRBV12-3/TRBV12-4
d_gene: TRBD1
abundance: few
j_gene: TRBJ2-2
CDR3nt: TGTGCCAGCAGGTATCCCCCGGGGACAGCGAACACCGGGGAGCTGTTTTTT
CDR3aa: CASRYPPGTANTGELFF

v_gene: TRBV12-3/TRBV12-4
d_gene: NA
abundance: few
j_gene: TRBJ2-3
CDR3nt: TGTGCCAGCAGTCCCACAGATACGCAGTATTTT
CDR3aa: CASSPTDTQYF

v_gene: TRBV30
d_gene: TRBD2
abundance: NA
j_gene: TRBJ2-7
CDR3nt: TGTGCCTGGAGTGTACGACCTAGCGGGAGGCTGAGCTCCTACGAGCAGTACTTC
CDR3aa: CAWSVRPSGRLSSYEQYF